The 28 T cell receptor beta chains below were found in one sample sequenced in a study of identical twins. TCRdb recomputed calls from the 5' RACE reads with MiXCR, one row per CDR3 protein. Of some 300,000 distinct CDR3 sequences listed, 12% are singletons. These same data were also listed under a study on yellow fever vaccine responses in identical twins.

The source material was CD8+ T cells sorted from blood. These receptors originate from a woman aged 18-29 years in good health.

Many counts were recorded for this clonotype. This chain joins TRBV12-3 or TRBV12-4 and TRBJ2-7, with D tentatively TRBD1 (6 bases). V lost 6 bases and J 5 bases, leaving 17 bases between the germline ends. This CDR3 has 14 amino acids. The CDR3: CASSPTGSLHEQYV. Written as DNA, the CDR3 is TGTGCCAGCAGCCCCACAGGGTCCCTCCACGAGCAGTACGTC.

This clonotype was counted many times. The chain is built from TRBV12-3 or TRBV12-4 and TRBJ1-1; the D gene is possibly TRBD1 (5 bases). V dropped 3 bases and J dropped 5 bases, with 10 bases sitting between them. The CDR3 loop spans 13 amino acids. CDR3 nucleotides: TGTGCCAGCAGTTTTGGGGGTAGGACTGAAGCTTTCTTT. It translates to CASSFGGRTEAFF.

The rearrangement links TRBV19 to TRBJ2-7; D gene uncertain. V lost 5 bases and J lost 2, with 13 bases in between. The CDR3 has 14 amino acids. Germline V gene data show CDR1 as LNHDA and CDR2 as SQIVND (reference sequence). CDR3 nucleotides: TGTGCCAGTAGTGTCAGCCTGGGGACCTACGAGCAGTACTTC. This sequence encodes CASSVSLGTYEQYF.

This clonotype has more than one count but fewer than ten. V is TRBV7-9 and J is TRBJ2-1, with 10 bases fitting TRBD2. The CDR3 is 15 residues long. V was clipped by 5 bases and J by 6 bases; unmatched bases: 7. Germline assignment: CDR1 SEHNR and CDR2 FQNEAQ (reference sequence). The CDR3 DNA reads TGTGCCAGCAGCCTAGAAAGGACTAGCGGCAATGAGCAGTTCTTC. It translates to CASSLERTSGNEQFF.

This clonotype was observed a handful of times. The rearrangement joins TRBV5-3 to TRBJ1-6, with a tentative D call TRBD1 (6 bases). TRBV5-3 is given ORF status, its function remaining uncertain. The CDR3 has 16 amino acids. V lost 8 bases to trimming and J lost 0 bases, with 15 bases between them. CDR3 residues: CASQDRPFSYNSPLHF. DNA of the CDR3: TGTGCCAGTCAAGACAGGCCGTTCTCCTATAATTCACCCCTCCACTTT.

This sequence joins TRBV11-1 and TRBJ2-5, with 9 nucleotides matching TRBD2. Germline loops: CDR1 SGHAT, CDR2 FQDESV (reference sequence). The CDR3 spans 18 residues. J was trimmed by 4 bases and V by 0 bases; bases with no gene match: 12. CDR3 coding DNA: TGTGCCAGCAGCTTAGCGGGAGGAGCGGGAGGAATGCGAGAGACCCAGTACTTC. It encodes CASSLAGGAGGMRETQYF.

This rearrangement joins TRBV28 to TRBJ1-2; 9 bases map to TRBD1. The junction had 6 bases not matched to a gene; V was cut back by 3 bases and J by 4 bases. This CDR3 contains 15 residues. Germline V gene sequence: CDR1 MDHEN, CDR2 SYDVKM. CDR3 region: CASSFTGTGPYGYTF. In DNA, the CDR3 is TGTGCCAGCAGTTTTACCGGGACAGGGCCCTATGGCTACACCTTC.

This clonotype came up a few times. This CDR3 is CASRPPDRANTEAFF. The CDR3 nucleotides are TGTGCCAGCAGACCCCCCGACAGGGCGAACACTGAAGCTTTCTTT. This chain links TRBV7-9 with TRBJ1-1, with 7 bases aligning to TRBD1. The CDR3 loop spans 15 amino acids. After removal of 6 bases from V and 1 base from J, the junction contained 8 bases not matched to a gene. Germline V CDR1 and CDR2: SEHNR, FQNEAQ (reference sequence).

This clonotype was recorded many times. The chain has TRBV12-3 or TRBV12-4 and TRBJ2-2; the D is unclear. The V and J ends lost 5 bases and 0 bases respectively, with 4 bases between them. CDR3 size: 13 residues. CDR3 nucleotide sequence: TGTGCCAGCAGTCCCACGAACACCGGGGAGCTGTTTTTT. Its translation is CASSPTNTGELFF.

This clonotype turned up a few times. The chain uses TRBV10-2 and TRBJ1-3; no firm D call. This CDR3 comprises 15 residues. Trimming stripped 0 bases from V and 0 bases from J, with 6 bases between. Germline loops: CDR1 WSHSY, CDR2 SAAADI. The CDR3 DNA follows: TGCGCCAGCAGTGAGTCTCCTAGCTCTGGAAACACCATATATTTT. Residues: CASSESPSSGNTIYF.

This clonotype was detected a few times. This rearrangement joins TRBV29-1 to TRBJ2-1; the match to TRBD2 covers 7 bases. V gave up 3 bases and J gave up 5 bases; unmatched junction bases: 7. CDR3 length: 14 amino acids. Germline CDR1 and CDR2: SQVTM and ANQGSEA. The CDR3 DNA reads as TGCAGCGTTGATAATGGACTAGTTAACAATGAGCAGTTCTTC. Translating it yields CSVDNGLVNNEQFF.

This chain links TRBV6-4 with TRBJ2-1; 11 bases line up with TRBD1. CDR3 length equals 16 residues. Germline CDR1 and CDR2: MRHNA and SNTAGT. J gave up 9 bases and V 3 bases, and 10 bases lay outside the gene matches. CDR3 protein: CASSEGLGQGVGEQFF. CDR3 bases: TGTGCCAGCAGTGAAGGGCTGGGACAGGGGGTCGGTGAGCAGTTCTTC.

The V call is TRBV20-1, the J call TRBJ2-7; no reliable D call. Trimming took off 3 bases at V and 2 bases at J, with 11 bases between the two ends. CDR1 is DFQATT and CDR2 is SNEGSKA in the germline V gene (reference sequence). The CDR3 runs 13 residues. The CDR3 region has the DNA TGCAGTGCTAGGGGGTCCTATACCTACGAGCAGTACTTC. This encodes CSARGSYTYEQYF.

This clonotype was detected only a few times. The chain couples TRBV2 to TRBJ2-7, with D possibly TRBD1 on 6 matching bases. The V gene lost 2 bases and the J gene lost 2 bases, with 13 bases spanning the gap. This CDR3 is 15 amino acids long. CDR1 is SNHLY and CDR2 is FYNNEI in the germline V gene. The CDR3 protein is CASSEYFGQTYEQYF. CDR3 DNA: TGTGCCAGCAGTGAATACTTTGGACAGACCTACGAGCAGTACTTC.

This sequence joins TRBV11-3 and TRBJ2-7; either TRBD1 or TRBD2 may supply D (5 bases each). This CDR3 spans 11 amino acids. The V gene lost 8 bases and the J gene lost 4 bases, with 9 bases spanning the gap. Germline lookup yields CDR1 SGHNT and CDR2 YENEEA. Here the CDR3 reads CASGTAYEQYF. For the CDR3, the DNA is TGTGCCAGCGGGACGGCTTACGAGCAGTACTTC. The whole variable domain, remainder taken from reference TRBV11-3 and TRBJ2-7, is EAGVVQSPRYKIIEKKQPVAFWCNPISGHNTLYWYLQNLGQGPELLIRYENEEAVDDSQLPKDRFSAERLKGVDSTLKIQPAELGDSAVYLCASGTAYEQYFGPGTRLTVT.

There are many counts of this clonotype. The CDR3 DNA follows: TGTGCCAGCAGTGAGTTGCCGGGGGTCACTGAAGCTTTCTTT. This encodes CASSELPGVTEAFF. The chain has TRBV6-4 and TRBJ1-1, with D possibly being TRBD1 (5 bases). The CDR3 totals 14 residues. V lost 3 bases, J lost 4 bases, and 12 bases lay in between. Germline V CDR1 and CDR2: MRHNA, SNTAGT.

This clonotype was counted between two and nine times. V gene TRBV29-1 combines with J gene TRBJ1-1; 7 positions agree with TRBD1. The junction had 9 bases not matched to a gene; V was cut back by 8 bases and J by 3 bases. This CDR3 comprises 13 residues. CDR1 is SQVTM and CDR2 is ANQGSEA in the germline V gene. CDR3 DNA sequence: TGCAGCTTCTGGACAGGCACGTACACTGAAGCTTTCTTT. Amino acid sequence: CSFWTGTYTEAFF.

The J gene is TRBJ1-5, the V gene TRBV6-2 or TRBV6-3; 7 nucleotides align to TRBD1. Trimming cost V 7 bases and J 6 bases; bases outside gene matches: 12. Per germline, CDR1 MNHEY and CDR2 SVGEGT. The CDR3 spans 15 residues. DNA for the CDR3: TGTGCCAGCACCCCGGCGGCAGGGGACAGTCAGCCCCAGCATTTT. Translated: CASTPAAGDSQPQHF.

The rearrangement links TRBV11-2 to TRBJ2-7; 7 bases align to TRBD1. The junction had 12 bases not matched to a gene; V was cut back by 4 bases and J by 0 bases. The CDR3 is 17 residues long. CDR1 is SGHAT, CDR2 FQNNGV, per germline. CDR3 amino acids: CASSYYLPGQSSYEQYF. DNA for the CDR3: TGTGCCAGCAGCTACTATTTGCCGGGACAGAGCTCCTACGAGCAGTACTTC.

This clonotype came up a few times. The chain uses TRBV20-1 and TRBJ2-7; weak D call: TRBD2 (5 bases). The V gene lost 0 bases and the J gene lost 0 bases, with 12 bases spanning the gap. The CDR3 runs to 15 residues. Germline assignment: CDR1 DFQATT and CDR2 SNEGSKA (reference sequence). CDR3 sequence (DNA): TGCAGTGCTAGAGAAGTGACGGGAAGCTCCTACGAGCAGTACTTC. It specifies CSAREVTGSSYEQYF.

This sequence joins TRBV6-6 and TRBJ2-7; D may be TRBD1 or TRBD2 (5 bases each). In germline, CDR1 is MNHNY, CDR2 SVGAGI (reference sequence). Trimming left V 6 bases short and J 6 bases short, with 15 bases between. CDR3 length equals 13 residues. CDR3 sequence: CASSGDLWAEQYF. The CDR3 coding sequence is TGTGCCAGCAGCGGGGACCTGTGGGCCGAGCAGTACTTC.

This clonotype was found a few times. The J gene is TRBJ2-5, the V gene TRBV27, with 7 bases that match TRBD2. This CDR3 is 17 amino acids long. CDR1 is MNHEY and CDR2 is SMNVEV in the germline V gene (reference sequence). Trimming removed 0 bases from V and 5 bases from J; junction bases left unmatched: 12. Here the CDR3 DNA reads TGTGCCAGCAGTTTATCCAGCGGGGTGGCTCCCTCGGAGACCCAGTACTTC. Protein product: CASSLSSGVAPSETQYF.

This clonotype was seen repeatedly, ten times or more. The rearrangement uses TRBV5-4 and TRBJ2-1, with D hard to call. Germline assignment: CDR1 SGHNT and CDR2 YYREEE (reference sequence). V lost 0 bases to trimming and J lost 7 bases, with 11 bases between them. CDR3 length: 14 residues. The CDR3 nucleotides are TGTGCCAGCAGCTTGGGTAGGGCCGTGAATGAGCAGTTCTTC. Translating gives CASSLGRAVNEQFF. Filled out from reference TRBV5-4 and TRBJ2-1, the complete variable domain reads ETGVTQSPTHLIKTRGQQVTLRCSSQSGHNTVSWYQQALGQGPQFIFQYYREEENGRGNFPPRFSGLQFPNYSSELNVNALELDDSALYLCASSLGRAVNEQFFGPGTRLTVL.

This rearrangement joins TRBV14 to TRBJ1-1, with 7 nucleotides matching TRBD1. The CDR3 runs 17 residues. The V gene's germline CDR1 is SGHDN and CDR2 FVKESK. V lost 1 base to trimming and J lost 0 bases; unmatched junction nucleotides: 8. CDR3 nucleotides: TGTGCCAGCAGCCAAGTCTGGACAGGTCTATTGAACACTGAAGCTTTCTTT. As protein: CASSQVWTGLLNTEAFF.

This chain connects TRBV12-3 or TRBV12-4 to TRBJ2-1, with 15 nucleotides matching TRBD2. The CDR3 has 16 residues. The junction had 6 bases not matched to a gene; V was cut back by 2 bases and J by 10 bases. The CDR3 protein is CASSLTGLAGGGEQFF. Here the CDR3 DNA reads TGTGCCAGCAGTTTAACGGGACTAGCGGGGGGTGGGGAGCAGTTCTTC.

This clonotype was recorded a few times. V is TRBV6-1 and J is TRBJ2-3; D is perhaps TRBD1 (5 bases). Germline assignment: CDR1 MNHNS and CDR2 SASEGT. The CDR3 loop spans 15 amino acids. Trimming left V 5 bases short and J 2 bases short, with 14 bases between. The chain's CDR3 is CASSTTGALTDTQYF. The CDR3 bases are TGTGCCAGCAGTACAACAGGAGCCCTCACAGATACGCAGTATTTT.

CDR3 loop: CASSQDKFGTNYHTQYF. CDR3 coding DNA: TGTGCCAGCAGCCAAGACAAGTTCGGGACCAACTATCATACGCAGTATTTT. The chain is built from TRBV3-1 and TRBJ2-3, with D possibly being TRBD1 or TRBD2 (5 bases each). Germline V gives CDR1 LGHDT, CDR2 YNNKEL (reference sequence). Trimming removed 0 bases from V and 7 bases from J, with 20 bases in between. The length of the CDR3 is 17 residues.

This CDR3 reads CASSSPAFDTQYF. Here the CDR3 DNA reads TGTGCCAGCAGTTCCCCAGCCTTCGATACGCAGTATTTT. The rearrangement joins TRBV6-5 to TRBJ2-3; D is undetermined. The CDR3 loop spans 13 amino acids. The germline V gene has CDR1 MNHEY and CDR2 SVGAGI. Trimming took off 4 bases at V and 6 bases at J, with 11 bases between the two ends.